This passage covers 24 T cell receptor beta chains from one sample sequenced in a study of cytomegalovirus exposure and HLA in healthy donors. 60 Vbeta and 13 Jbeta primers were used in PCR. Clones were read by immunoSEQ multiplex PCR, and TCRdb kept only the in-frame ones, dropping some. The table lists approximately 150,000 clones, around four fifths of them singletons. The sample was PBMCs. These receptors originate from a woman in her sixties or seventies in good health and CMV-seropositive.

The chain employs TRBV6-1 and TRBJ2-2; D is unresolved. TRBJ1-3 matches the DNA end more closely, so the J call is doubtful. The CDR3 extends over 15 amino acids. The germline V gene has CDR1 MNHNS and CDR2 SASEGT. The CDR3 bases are TGTGCCAGCAGTGAGAGGCGGTTCTCTGGAAACACCATATATTTT. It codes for CASSERRFSGNTIYF.

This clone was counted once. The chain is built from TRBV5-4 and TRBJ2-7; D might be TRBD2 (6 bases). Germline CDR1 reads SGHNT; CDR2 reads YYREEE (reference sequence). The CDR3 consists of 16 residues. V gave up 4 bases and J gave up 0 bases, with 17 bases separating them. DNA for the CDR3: TGTGCCAGCAGCCCCCCACCGGGACTGAGCTCCTACGAGCAGTACTTC. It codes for CASSPPPGLSSYEQYF.

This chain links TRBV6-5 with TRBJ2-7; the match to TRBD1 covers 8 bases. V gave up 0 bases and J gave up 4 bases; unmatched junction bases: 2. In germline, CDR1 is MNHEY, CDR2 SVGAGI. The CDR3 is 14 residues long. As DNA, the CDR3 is TGTGCCAGCAGTTACTCGAGGACAGGGTACGAGCAGTACTTC. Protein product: CASSYSRTGYEQYF.

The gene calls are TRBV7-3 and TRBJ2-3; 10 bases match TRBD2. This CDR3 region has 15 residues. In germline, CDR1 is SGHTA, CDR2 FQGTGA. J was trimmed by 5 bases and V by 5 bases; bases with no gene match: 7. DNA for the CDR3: TGTGCCAGCAGCCTAGCGGGAGCGTTTGGAGATACGCAGTATTTT. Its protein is CASSLAGAFGDTQYF. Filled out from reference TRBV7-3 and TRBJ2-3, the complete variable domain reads GAGVSQTPSNKVTEKGKYVELRCDPISGHTALYWYRQSLGQGPEFLIYFQGTGAADDSGLPNDRFFAVRPEGSVSTLKIQRTERGDSAVYLCASSLAGAFGDTQYFGPGTRLTVL.

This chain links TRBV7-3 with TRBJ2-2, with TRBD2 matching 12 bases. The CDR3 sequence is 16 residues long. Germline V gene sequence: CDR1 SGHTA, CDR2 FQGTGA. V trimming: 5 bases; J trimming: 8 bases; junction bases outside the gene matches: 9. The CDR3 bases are TGTGCCAGCAGCCCGGACCCAACTAGCGGGAGGGGGGAGCTGTTTTTT. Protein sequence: CASSPDPTSGRGELFF. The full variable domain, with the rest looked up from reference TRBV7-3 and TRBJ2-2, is GAGVSQTPSNKVTEKGKYVELRCDPISGHTALYWYRQSLGQGPEFLIYFQGTGAADDSGLPNDRFFAVRPEGSVSTLKIQRTERGDSAVYLCASSPDPTSGRGELFFGEGSRLTVL.

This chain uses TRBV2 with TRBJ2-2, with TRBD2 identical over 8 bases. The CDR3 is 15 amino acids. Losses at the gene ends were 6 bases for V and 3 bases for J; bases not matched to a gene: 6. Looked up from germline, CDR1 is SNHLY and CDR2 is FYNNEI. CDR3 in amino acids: CASRSTSVDTGELFF. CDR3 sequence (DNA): TGTGCCAGCAGATCGACTAGCGTTGACACCGGGGAGCTGTTTTTT.

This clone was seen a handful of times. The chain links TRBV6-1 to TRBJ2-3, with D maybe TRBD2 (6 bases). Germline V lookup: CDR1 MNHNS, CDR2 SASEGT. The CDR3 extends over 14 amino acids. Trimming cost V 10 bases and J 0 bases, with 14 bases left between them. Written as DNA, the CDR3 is TGTGCCATCGGAAGCGGGTCTAGCACAGATACGCAGTATTTT. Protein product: CAIGSGSSTDTQYF.

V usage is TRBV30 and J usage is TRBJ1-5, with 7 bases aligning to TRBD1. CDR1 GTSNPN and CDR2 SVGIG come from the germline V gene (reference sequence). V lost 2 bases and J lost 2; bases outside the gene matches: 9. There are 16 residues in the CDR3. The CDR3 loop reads CAWSPLTGARNQPQHF. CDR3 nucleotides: TGTGCCTGGAGTCCACTTACAGGGGCGCGCAATCAGCCCCAGCATTTT.

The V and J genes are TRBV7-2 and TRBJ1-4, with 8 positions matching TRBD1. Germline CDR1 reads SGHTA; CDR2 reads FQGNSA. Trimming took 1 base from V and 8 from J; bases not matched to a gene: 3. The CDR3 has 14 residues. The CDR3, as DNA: TGTGCCAGCAGCTTAGGACAGGGGTTCGAAAAACTGTTTTTT. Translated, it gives CASSLGQGFEKLFF. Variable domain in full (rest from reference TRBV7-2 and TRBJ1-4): GAGVSQSPSNKVTEKGKDVELRCDPISGHTALYWYRQSLGQGLEFLIYFQGNSAPDKSGLPSDRFSAERTGGSVSTLTIQRTQQEDSAVYLCASSLGQGFEKLFFGSGTQLSVL.

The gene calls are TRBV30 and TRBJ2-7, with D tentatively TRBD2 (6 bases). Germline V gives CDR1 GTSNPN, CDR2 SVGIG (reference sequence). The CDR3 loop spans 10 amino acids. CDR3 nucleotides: TGTGCTTTGGGGGGCTACGAGCAGTACTTC. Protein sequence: CALGGYEQYF.

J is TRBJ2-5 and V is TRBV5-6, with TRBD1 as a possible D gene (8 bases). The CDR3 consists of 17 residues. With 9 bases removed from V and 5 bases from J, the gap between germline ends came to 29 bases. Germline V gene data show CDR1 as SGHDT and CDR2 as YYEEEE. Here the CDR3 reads CATTDRVQAGVGETQYF. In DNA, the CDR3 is TGTGCCACCACGGACAGGGTACAGGCGGGAGTCGGGGAGACCCAGTACTTC.

CDR3 loop: CASSKLDRGGGNQPQHF. In DNA form, the CDR3 reads TGTGCCAGCAGCAAACTTGACAGGGGTGGAGGCAATCAGCCCCAGCATTTT. The genes are TRBV28 and TRBJ1-5, with TRBD1 matching over 8 bases. CDR1 is MDHEN, CDR2 SYDVKM, per germline. The CDR3 covers 17 residues. V lost 6 bases, J lost 2 bases, and 12 bases stayed unmatched.

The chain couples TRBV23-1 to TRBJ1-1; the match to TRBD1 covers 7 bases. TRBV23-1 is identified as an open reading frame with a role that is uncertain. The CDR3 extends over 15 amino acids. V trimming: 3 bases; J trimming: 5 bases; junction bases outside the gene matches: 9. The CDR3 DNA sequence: TGCGCCAGCAGTCACAACACAGGGGACAAAACTGAAGCTTTCTTT. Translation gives CASSHNTGDKTEAFF.

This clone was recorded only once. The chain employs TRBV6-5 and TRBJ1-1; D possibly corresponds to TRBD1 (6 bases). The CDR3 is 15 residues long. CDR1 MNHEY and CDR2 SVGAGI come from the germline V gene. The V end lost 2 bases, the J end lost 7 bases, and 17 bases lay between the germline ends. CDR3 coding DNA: TGTGCCAGCAGTTACGCTGGAAGGGGGACGGATGAAGCTTTCTTT. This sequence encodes CASSYAGRGTDEAFF.

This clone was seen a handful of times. The CDR3 reads CASSLLGRGSNQPQHF. In DNA form, the CDR3 reads TGTGCCAGCAGCTTGCTCGGCAGGGGGAGCAATCAGCCCCAGCATTTT. The rearrangement joins TRBV5-6 to TRBJ1-5; 7 bases fit TRBD1. This CDR3 has 16 amino acids. Germline V gives CDR1 SGHDT, CDR2 YYEEEE. V lost 1 base, J lost 1 base, and 5 bases stayed unmatched.

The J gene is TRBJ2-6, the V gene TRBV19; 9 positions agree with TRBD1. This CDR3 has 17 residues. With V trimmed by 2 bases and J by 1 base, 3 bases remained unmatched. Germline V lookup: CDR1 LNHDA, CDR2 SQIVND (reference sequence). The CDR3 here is CASSIRGQGSGANVLTF. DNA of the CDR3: TGTGCCAGTAGTATAAGGGGACAGGGATCTGGGGCCAACGTCCTGACTTTC.

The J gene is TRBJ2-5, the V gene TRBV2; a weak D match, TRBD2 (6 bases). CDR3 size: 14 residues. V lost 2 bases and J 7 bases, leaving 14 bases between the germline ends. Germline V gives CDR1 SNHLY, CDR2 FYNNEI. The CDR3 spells CASSERRLESTQYF. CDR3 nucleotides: TGTGCCAGCAGTGAAAGGAGACTAGAATCGACCCAGTACTTC.

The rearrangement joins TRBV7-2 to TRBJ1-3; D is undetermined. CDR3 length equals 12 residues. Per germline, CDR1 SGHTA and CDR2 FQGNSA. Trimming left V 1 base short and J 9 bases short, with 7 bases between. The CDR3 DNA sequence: TGTGCCAGCAGCTTAGGTCCGGGCACCATATATTTT. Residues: CASSLGPGTIYF.

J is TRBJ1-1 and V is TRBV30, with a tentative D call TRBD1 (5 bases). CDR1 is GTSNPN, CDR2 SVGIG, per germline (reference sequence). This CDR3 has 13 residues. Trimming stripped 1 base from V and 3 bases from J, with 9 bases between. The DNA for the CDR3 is TGTGCCTGGAGTGCCCCGGGGGACACTGAAGCTTTCTTT. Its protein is CAWSAPGDTEAFF.

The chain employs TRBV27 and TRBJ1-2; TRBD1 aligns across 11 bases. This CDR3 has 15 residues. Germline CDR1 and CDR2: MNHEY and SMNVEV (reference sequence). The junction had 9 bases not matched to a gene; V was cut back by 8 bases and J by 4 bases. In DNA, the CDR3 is TGTGCCAGCGCCTACCTCGGGACAGGGGGCTATGGCTACACCTTC. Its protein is CASAYLGTGGYGYTF.

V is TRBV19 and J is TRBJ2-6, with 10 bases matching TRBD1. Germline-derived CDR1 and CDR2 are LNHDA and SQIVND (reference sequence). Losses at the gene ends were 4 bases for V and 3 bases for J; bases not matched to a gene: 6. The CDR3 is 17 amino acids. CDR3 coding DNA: TGTGCCAGTAGTACCCCGACAGGGGGCGGTGGGGCCAACGTCCTGACTTTC. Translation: CASSTPTGGGGANVLTF.

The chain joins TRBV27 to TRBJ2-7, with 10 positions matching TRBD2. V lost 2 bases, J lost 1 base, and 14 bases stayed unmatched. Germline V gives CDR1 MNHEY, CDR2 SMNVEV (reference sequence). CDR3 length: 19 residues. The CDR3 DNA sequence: TGTGCCAGCAGTTTAGCCCCCTATTATGAGCGGGAGGGTTCCTACGAGCAGTACTTC. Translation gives CASSLAPYYEREGSYEQYF.

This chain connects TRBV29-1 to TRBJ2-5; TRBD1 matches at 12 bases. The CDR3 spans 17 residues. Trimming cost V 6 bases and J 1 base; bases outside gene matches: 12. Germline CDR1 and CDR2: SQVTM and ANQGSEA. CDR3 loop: CSVSRDRGRRVQETQYF. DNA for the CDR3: TGCAGCGTCAGCCGGGACAGGGGGCGCAGGGTCCAAGAGACCCAGTACTTC.

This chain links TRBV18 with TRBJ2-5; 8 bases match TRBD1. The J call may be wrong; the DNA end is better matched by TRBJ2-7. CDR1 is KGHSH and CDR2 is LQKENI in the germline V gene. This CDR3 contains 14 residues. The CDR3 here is CASSAGTGSYEQYF. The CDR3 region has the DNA TGTGCCAGCTCAGCCGGGACAGGTTCCTACGAGCAGTACTTC.